The 26 T cell receptor beta chains below were found in one sample sequenced in a study of shared T cell receptors in the human thymus. Some clones are missing from TCRdb's copy, which holds only in-frame ones; the method was immunoSEQ multiplex PCR. The sample records some 700,000 clones, 70% to 90% being singletons. Another study also made use of these data, one on human thymus T cells.

Sequencing was carried out using thymocytes. Every receptor here comes from a girl under three years old with a congenital heart defect.

The chain carries TRBV27 and TRBJ1-2; D is unclear. V shed 5 bases and J shed 4 bases, with 20 bases lying between them. Germline V CDR1 and CDR2: MNHEY, SMNVEV (reference sequence). The CDR3 sequence is 16 residues long. This CDR3 is CASSPKLEGYLYGYTF. As DNA, the CDR3 is TGTGCCAGCAGTCCAAAACTGGAGGGCTACCTCTATGGCTACACCTTC.

The genes are TRBV4-1 and TRBJ2-1, with TRBD2 matching over 7 bases. CDR3 length equals 19 residues. Germline V gene data show CDR1 as MGHRA and CDR2 as YSYEKL. Losses at the gene ends were 2 bases for V and 5 bases for J; bases not matched to a gene: 18. CDR3 residues: CASSQTSAGVSGLDNEQFF. CDR3 sequence (DNA): TGCGCCAGCAGCCAAACTTCCGCGGGGGTTAGCGGCCTCGACAATGAGCAGTTCTTC.

The rearrangement links TRBV6-1 to TRBJ2-7; maybe TRBD2 (5 bases). The germline V and J ends were trimmed by 7 bases and 0 bases, with 16 bases remaining between them. The germline CDR1 and CDR2 sequences are MNHNS and SASEGT. The length of the CDR3 is 15 residues. The CDR3 DNA reads as TGTGCCAGCAACCCGGGGTCTCACAGCTCCTACGAGCAGTACTTC. Protein: CASNPGSHSSYEQYF.

This sequence joins TRBV27 and TRBJ2-3; 7 bases agree with TRBD1. This CDR3 contains 14 residues. After removal of 4 bases from V and 1 base from J, the junction contained 2 bases not matched to a gene. Germline CDR1 and CDR2: MNHEY and SMNVEV (reference sequence). The CDR3 bases are TGTGCCAGCAGTTATACAGGGGGCACAGATACGCAGTATTTT. This codes for CASSYTGGTDTQYF.

The gene calls are TRBV5-6 and TRBJ1-5, with 8 nucleotides matching TRBD1. Germline V gives CDR1 SGHDT, CDR2 YYEEEE. The CDR3 is made up of 15 amino acids. V trimming: 3 bases; J trimming: 1 base; junction bases outside the gene matches: 3. As DNA, the CDR3 is TGTGCCAGCAGCTCCAGGACAGGGAGCAATCAGCCCCAGCATTTT. Translated, it gives CASSSRTGSNQPQHF.

The chain couples TRBV5-1 to TRBJ2-7; the match to TRBD2 covers 10 bases. V was pared by 0 bases and J by 2 bases, with 14 bases of the junction left unmatched. This CDR3 spans 19 amino acids. Germline CDR1 SGHRS, CDR2 YFSETQ. The CDR3 DNA reads TGCGCCAGCAGCTTGGCCAAACCGGCTAGCGGGGGCCTTCCCTACGAGCAGTACTTC. Its translation: CASSLAKPASGGLPYEQYF.

The chain uses TRBV28 and TRBJ1-2; TRBD1 matches at 10 bases. CDR1 and CDR2 from the germline V gene are MDHEN and SYDVKM. J gave up 4 bases and V 4 bases, and 6 bases lay outside the gene matches. This CDR3 comprises 15 residues. In DNA, the CDR3 is TGTGCCAGCAGTTCCCCCGGGACAGGGGTCTATGGCTACACCTTC. Residues: CASSSPGTGVYGYTF.

In this sample, this clone turned up a few times. This specimen includes other DNA sequences encoding the same CDR3. The chain combines TRBV4-1 with TRBJ2-5, with TRBD1 as a possible D gene (5 bases). V dropped 2 bases and J dropped 5 bases, with 9 bases sitting between them. This CDR3 region has 13 residues. Germline loops: CDR1 MGHRA, CDR2 YSYEKL. The DNA for the CDR3 is TGCGCCAGCAGCCAACAGGGCTGGGAGACCCAGTACTTC. Amino acids: CASSQQGWETQYF.

J is TRBJ2-2 and V is TRBV7-9, with D unresolved. The V end lost 5 bases, the J end lost 5 bases, and 15 bases lay between the germline ends. The CDR3 covers 15 residues. CDR1 is SEHNR, CDR2 FQNEAQ, per germline (reference sequence). CDR3 nucleotides: TGTGCCAGCAGCGCATTTCCCCAAACTACCGGGGAGCTGTTTTTT. It specifies CASSAFPQTTGELFF. Full variable domain (outside the CDR3, taken from reference TRBV7-9 and TRBJ2-2): DTGVSQNPRHKITKRGQNVTFRCDPISEHNRLYWYRQTLGQGPEFLTYFQNEAQLEKSRLLSDRFSAERPKGSFSTLEIQRTEQGDSAMYLCASSAFPQTTGELFFGEGSRLTVL.

This chain connects TRBV15 to TRBJ2-2, with a possible D match to TRBD1 (5 bases). CDR3 size: 16 residues. From germline, CDR1 is LNHNV and CDR2 YYDKDF (reference sequence). V lost 5 bases to trimming and J lost 5 bases, with 18 bases between them. As DNA, the CDR3 is TGTGCCACCAGCTTGACAGTAGTGTTAAGGACCGGGGAGCTGTTTTTT. It translates to CATSLTVVLRTGELFF.

The V call is TRBV5-6, the J call TRBJ1-2; possibly TRBD1 for D (6 bases). Per the germline V gene, CDR1 is SGHDT and CDR2 is YYEEEE. Trimming removed 2 bases at V and 1 base at J, with 9 bases between. This CDR3 contains 14 residues. In DNA, the CDR3 is TGTGCCAGCAGCTTTCAGGGACATAACTATGGCTACACCTTC. It yields the protein CASSFQGHNYGYTF. Full variable domain (missing parts from reference TRBV5-6 and TRBJ1-2): DAGVTQSPTHLIKTRGQQVTLRCSPKSGHDTVSWYQQALGQGPQFIFQYYEEEERQRGNFPDRFSGHQFPNYSSELNVNALLLGDSALYLCASSFQGHNYGYTFGSGTRLTVV.

The chain recombines TRBV30 with TRBJ2-3; the match to TRBD2 covers 8 bases. There are 15 residues in the CDR3. Germline V gene sequence: CDR1 GTSNPN, CDR2 SVGIG (reference sequence). Germline trimming cut 1 base from V and 3 bases from J; bases unmatched to any gene: 6. CDR3 DNA: TGTGCCTGGAGTGGGACAGCGGGGGATACAGATACGCAGTATTTT. Translated, it gives CAWSGTAGDTDTQYF.

Only one count was recorded for this clone. This chain joins TRBV7-6 and TRBJ2-5, with TRBD2 as a possible D gene (5 bases). Near its end, the DNA agrees better with TRBJ2-7, so the J call may be wrong. The germline V gene encodes CDR1 SGHVS and CDR2 FNYEAQ. The CDR3 spans 12 residues. The CDR3 DNA is TGTGCCAGCAGCGCCGGACTCGGCGAGCAGTACTTC. Its translation is CASSAGLGEQYF.

J is TRBJ1-2 and V is TRBV7-9; no clear D gene. Germline CDR1 and CDR2: SEHNR and FQNEAQ (reference sequence). The CDR3 is 13 amino acids. The V gene lost 5 bases and the J gene lost 5 bases, with 12 bases spanning the gap. The CDR3 reads CASSPGLRYGYTF. As DNA, the CDR3 is TGTGCCAGCAGCCCCGGATTGCGGTATGGCTACACCTTC.

V is TRBV14 and J is TRBJ2-3; a weak D match, TRBD1 (5 bases). This CDR3 region has 14 residues. The V and J ends lost 2 bases and 2 bases respectively, with 8 bases between them. Per the germline V gene, CDR1 is SGHDN and CDR2 is FVKESK. CDR3 nucleotides: TGTGCCAGCAGCCAAAGGGGATCCACAGATACGCAGTATTTT. Translation: CASSQRGSTDTQYF.

The rearrangement joins TRBV9 to TRBJ2-5; tentatively, D is TRBD2 (6 bases). In germline, CDR1 is SGDLS, CDR2 YYNGEE. With 4 bases removed from V and 1 base from J, the gap between germline ends came to 11 bases. This CDR3 spans 14 amino acids. CDR3 sequence reads: CASSTGGAQETQYF. CDR3 nucleotide sequence: TGTGCCAGCAGCACCGGGGGTGCCCAAGAGACCCAGTACTTC.

CDR3 in DNA: TGTGCCAGCTCTAAGTTCCGGACAGGGATTTTGGCCGGGGAGCTGTTTTTT. This sequence encodes CASSKFRTGILAGELFF. The chain uses TRBV6-4 and TRBJ2-2; the match to TRBD1 covers 8 bases. The germline V gene encodes CDR1 MRHNA and CDR2 SNTAGT. CDR3 size: 17 residues. The ends lost 8 bases at V and 6 bases at J; junction bases unmatched: 17.

CDR3 DNA: TGTGCCAGCAACGGGGGGATGGGGGATTCACCCCTCCACTTT. Protein sequence: CASNGGMGDSPLHF. V usage is TRBV9 and J usage is TRBJ1-6, with a weak D call TRBD1 (5 bases). The CDR3 is made up of 14 amino acids. Germline CDR1 SGDLS, CDR2 YYNGEE. The V and J ends lost 6 bases and 8 bases respectively, with 15 bases between them.

The rearrangement links TRBV6-1 to TRBJ1-1; D might be TRBD1 (6 bases). The CDR3 has 12 amino acids. The germline V gene encodes CDR1 MNHNS and CDR2 SASEGT. The germline V and J ends were trimmed by 7 bases and 11 bases, with 17 bases remaining between them. The CDR3 sequence is CASIKNQGYAFF. In nucleotides, the CDR3 is TGTGCCAGCATCAAAAATCAGGGGTATGCTTTCTTT.

J is TRBJ1-1 and V is TRBV2; D gene ambiguous. V was cut by 7 bases and J by 0 bases, with 12 bases left in between. This CDR3 region has 14 residues. Germline CDR1 SNHLY, CDR2 FYNNEI. The CDR3 spells CASNFGGMNTEAFF. In DNA form, the CDR3 reads TGTGCCAGCAACTTTGGCGGGATGAACACTGAAGCTTTCTTT. The full variable domain, completed using reference TRBV2 and TRBJ1-1, is EPEVTQTPSHQVTQMGQEVILRCVPISNHLYFYWYRQILGQKVEFLVSFYNNEISEKSEIFDDQFSVERPDGSNFTLKIRSTKLEDSAMYFCASNFGGMNTEAFFGQGTRLTVV.

The chain links TRBV7-2 to TRBJ1-2, with a possible D match to TRBD1 (5 bases). The V and J ends lost 2 bases and 3 bases respectively, with 7 bases between them. This CDR3 has 13 amino acids. Per germline, CDR1 SGHTA and CDR2 FQGNSA. The CDR3 loop reads CASSLRQHYGYTF. The DNA for the CDR3 is TGTGCCAGCAGCTTAAGACAGCACTATGGCTACACCTTC.

This rearrangement joins TRBV5-6 to TRBJ1-2, with D unclear. This CDR3 is 13 amino acids long. Trimming pared 2 bases from V and 1 base from J, leaving 6 bases between. The germline CDR1 and CDR2 sequences are SGHDT and YYEEEE. CDR3 protein: CASSLPGNYGYTF. CDR3 in DNA: TGTGCCAGCAGCTTACCGGGTAACTATGGCTACACCTTC.

V and J are TRBV6-6 and TRBJ1-1, with a possible D match to TRBD1 (6 bases). Germline V CDR1 and CDR2: MNHNY, SVGAGI (reference sequence). The CDR3 is 16 amino acids. With 2 bases removed from V and 1 base from J, the gap between germline ends came to 14 bases. The CDR3 is CASSYIRGVKNTEAFF. In DNA, the CDR3 is TGTGCCAGCAGTTACATCAGGGGCGTTAAGAACACTGAAGCTTTCTTT.

J is TRBJ1-5 and V is TRBV28, with a weak D call TRBD1 (5 bases). The CDR3 is made up of 15 amino acids. Trimming stripped 3 bases from V and 5 bases from J, with 14 bases between. Germline values: CDR1 MDHEN, CDR2 SYDVKM. The CDR3 is CASSFKDRPHQPQHF. CDR3 DNA: TGTGCCAGCAGTTTCAAAGACAGACCCCATCAGCCCCAGCATTTT. The entire variable domain, with the rest obtained from reference TRBV28 and TRBJ1-5, is as follows: DVKVTQSSRYLVKRTGEKVFLECVQDMDHENMFWYRQDPGLGLRLIYFSYDVKMKEKGDIPEGYSVSREKKERFSLILESASTNQTSMYLCASSFKDRPHQPQHFGDGTRLSIL.

The chain links TRBV2 to TRBJ1-1; D might be TRBD1 (6 bases). Germline V gives CDR1 SNHLY, CDR2 FYNNEI. This CDR3 region has 16 residues. Deletions cut 8 bases from V and 2 bases from J, with 21 bases between. The CDR3: CASEERRTETNTEAFF. CDR3 sequence (DNA): TGTGCCAGCGAAGAGAGGCGGACAGAAACAAACACTGAAGCTTTCTTT.

The gene calls are TRBV2 and TRBJ1-6, with TRBD1 as a possible D gene (6 bases). V lost 3 bases and J lost 9, with 12 bases in between. Germline CDR1 reads SNHLY; CDR2 reads FYNNEI. CDR3 length: 14 residues. CDR3 sequence: CASSDGQGSSPLHF. The CDR3 bases are TGTGCCAGCAGTGACGGGCAGGGGAGTTCACCCCTCCACTTT.